A selection of T cell receptor beta chains follows, all from one sample in a study of shared clonotypes between healthy human individuals. TCRdb's copy holds only in-frame clones and misses some; the assay was immunoSEQ multiplex PCR. The sample lists about 1 million clones, about 75% occurring once. Input material: memory CD4+ T cells sorted from blood. These receptors were taken from a man younger than 35 in good health. The CDR3 runs from the conserved cysteine through the conserved F or W. A D gene is named only where the DNA matches it firmly. Expanded clones are given a class, and other clones once, few, many or no size at all.

clone size: once
D gene: NA
J gene: TRBJ2-1
V gene: TRBV27
CDR3 protein: CASSIRTVYNEQFF
CDR3 DNA: TGTGCCAGCAGTATCCGGACAGTTTACAATGAGCAGTTCTTC

clone size: NA
D gene: NA
J gene: TRBJ2-7
V gene: TRBV20-1
CDR3 protein: CSAREGNEQYF
CDR3 DNA: TGCAGTGCTAGAGAAGGAAACGAGCAGTACTTC

clone size: NA
D gene: NA
J gene: TRBJ2-3
V gene: TRBV11-2
CDR3 protein: CASSSLLDTQYF
CDR3 DNA: TGTGCCAGCAGCTCCCTCTTGGATACGCAGTATTTT

clone size: NA
D gene: NA
J gene: TRBJ2-7
V gene: TRBV7-3
CDR3 protein: CASSHSQGRYEQYF
CDR3 DNA: TGTGCCAGCAGCCATTCTCAGGGGCGGTACGAGCAGTACTTC

clone size: NA
D gene: TRBD1
J gene: TRBJ2-3
V gene: TRBV7-7
CDR3 protein: CASSPGTGRIDTQYF
CDR3 DNA: TGTGCTAGCAGCCCTGGGACAGGGAGGATAGATACGCAGTATTTT

clone size: once
D gene: TRBD2
J gene: TRBJ2-1
V gene: TRBV30
CDR3 protein: CAWSPQGLAGVREQFF
CDR3 DNA: TGTGCCTGGAGCCCGCAGGGACTAGCGGGAGTGCGTGAGCAGTTCTTC

clone size: few
D gene: TRBD2
J gene: TRBJ2-7
V gene: TRBV6-4
CDR3 protein: CASSDPSGTSGGTYEQYF
CDR3 DNA: TGTGCCAGCAGTGACCCTTCCGGGACTAGCGGGGGGACCTACGAGCAGTACTTC

clone size: NA
D gene: NA
J gene: TRBJ2-1
V gene: TRBV9
CDR3 protein: CASSVGGREKDEQFF
CDR3 DNA: TGTGCCAGCAGCGTAGGGGGCAGGGAGAAGGATGAGCAGTTCTTC

clone size: NA
D gene: NA
J gene: TRBJ1-1
V gene: TRBV10-3
CDR3 protein: CAISGSLLTGATEAFF
CDR3 DNA: TGTGCCATCAGTGGCTCCCTTTTAACTGGGGCCACTGAAGCTTTCTTT

clone size: NA
D gene: TRBD1
J gene: TRBJ2-5
V gene: TRBV2
CDR3 protein: CASSQRGRIETQYF
CDR3 DNA: TGTGCCAGCAGTCAAAGGGGGCGGATCGAGACCCAGTACTTC

clone size: NA
D gene: TRBD2
J gene: TRBJ2-3
V gene: TRBV7-2
CDR3 protein: CASSRRLAGAGDTQYF
CDR3 DNA: TGTGCCAGCAGCAGACGACTAGCGGGAGCTGGAGATACGCAGTATTTT

clone size: NA
D gene: TRBD1
J gene: TRBJ1-1
V gene: TRBV5-6
CDR3 protein: CASSLAGDRAAFF
CDR3 DNA: TGTGCCAGCAGCTTGGCCGGGGACAGGGCAGCTTTCTTT

clone size: NA
D gene: TRBD2
J gene: TRBJ2-1
V gene: TRBV6-6
CDR3 protein: CASTSGKVQYNEQFF
CDR3 DNA: TGTGCCAGCACTAGCGGGAAGGTACAATACAATGAGCAGTTCTTC

clone size: once
D gene: TRBD1
J gene: TRBJ1-5
V gene: TRBV28
CDR3 protein: CASSLPGGRLQPQHF
CDR3 DNA: TGTGCCAGCAGCCTTCCAGGGGGTCGTTTACAGCCCCAGCATTTT

clone size: NA
D gene: NA
J gene: TRBJ1-1
V gene: TRBV28
CDR3 protein: CASSLLQGEAFF
CDR3 DNA: TGTGCCAGCAGTTTGTTACAGGGTGAAGCTTTCTTT

clone size: NA
D gene: TRBD1
J gene: TRBJ1-6
V gene: TRBV5-1
CDR3 protein: CASSLRQGDNSPLHF
CDR3 DNA: TGCGCCAGCAGCCTGAGACAGGGGGATAATTCACCCCTCCACTTT

clone size: NA
D gene: NA
J gene: TRBJ2-5
V gene: TRBV5-4
CDR3 protein: CASSLAQNQETQYF
CDR3 DNA: TGTGCCAGCAGCTTGGCGCAGAACCAAGAGACCCAGTACTTC

clone size: few
D gene: NA
J gene: TRBJ1-1
V gene: TRBV18
CDR3 protein: CASSPPGGSNTEAFF
CDR3 DNA: TGTGCCAGCTCACCACCGGGCGGCTCGAACACTGAAGCTTTCTTT

clone size: NA
D gene: NA
J gene: TRBJ1-3
V gene: TRBV10-3
CDR3 protein: CAISRDSGNTIYF
CDR3 DNA: TGTGCCATCAGCAGGGACTCTGGAAACACCATATATTTT

clone size: NA
D gene: NA
J gene: TRBJ2-1
V gene: TRBV6-6
CDR3 protein: CASRESAVNSFF
CDR3 DNA: TGTGCCAGCAGAGAAAGCGCCGTTAATTCGTTCTTC

clone size: NA
D gene: NA
J gene: TRBJ1-4
V gene: TRBV4-2
CDR3 protein: CASSQRSLQGGRNEKLFF
CDR3 DNA: TGTGCCAGCAGCCAAAGATCTCTCCAGGGAGGAAGGAATGAAAAACTGTTTTTT

clone size: NA
D gene: NA
J gene: TRBJ2-5
V gene: TRBV5-1
CDR3 protein: CASSLVAGSEETQYF
CDR3 DNA: TGCGCCAGCAGCTTGGTGGCAGGGTCTGAGGAGACCCAGTACTTC

clone size: NA
D gene: TRBD1
J gene: TRBJ2-6
V gene: TRBV5-1
CDR3 protein: CASSLPPGTGGSGANVLTF
CDR3 DNA: TGCGCCAGCAGCTTGCCACCCGGGACAGGCGGCTCTGGGGCCAACGTCCTGACTTTC

clone size: few
D gene: NA
J gene: TRBJ1-2
V gene: TRBV18
CDR3 protein: CASSPGQLNYGYTF
CDR3 DNA: TGTGCCAGCTCACCAGGACAGTTAAACTATGGCTACACCTTC

clone size: once
D gene: NA
J gene: TRBJ2-3
V gene: TRBV28
CDR3 protein: CASSFGKGRDTQYF
CDR3 DNA: TGTGCCAGCAGTTTCGGGAAAGGGAGGGATACGCAGTATTTT

clone size: NA
D gene: TRBD1
J gene: TRBJ2-5
V gene: TRBV9
CDR3 protein: CASSVGDRDRETQYF
CDR3 DNA: TGTGCCAGCAGCGTAGGTGACAGGGATCGAGAGACCCAGTACTTC

clone size: NA
D gene: NA
J gene: TRBJ2-7
V gene: TRBV6-5
CDR3 protein: CASSYGSGEQYF
CDR3 DNA: TGTGCCAGCAGTTATGGAAGTGGCGAGCAGTACTTC

clone size: NA
D gene: NA
J gene: TRBJ1-1
V gene: TRBV7-9
CDR3 protein: CASSLGSAYTEAFF
CDR3 DNA: TGTGCCAGCAGCTTAGGCTCCGCCTACACTGAAGCTTTCTTT

clone size: NA
D gene: NA
J gene: TRBJ1-4
V gene: TRBV4-3
CDR3 protein: CASSRDRSLNEKLFF
CDR3 DNA: TGCGCCAGCAGCCGTGACAGGAGCCTTAATGAAAAACTGTTTTTT

clone size: NA
D gene: NA
J gene: TRBJ1-1
V gene: TRBV7-6
CDR3 protein: CASSLGQLSEAFF
CDR3 DNA: TGTGCCAGCAGCTTAGGGCAGTTAAGTGAAGCTTTCTTT

clone size: NA
D gene: NA
J gene: TRBJ2-6
V gene: TRBV6-5
CDR3 protein: CATQESGANVLTF
CDR3 DNA: TGTGCCACTCAGGAATCCGGGGCCAACGTCCTGACTTTC

clone size: once
D gene: NA
J gene: TRBJ2-4
V gene: TRBV15
CDR3 protein: CATSVGGDLAKNIQYF
CDR3 DNA: TGTGCCACCAGCGTCGGAGGGGACTTAGCCAAAAACATTCAGTACTTC

clone size: NA
D gene: TRBD1
J gene: TRBJ2-7
V gene: TRBV28
CDR3 protein: CASRGTGIDEQYF
CDR3 DNA: TGTGCCAGCAGGGGGACAGGGATCGACGAGCAGTACTTC

clone size: NA
D gene: NA
J gene: TRBJ1-1
V gene: TRBV18
CDR3 protein: CASSPRSKGGTEAFF
CDR3 DNA: TGTGCCAGCTCACCACGCAGCAAAGGGGGCACTGAAGCTTTCTTT

clone size: NA
D gene: TRBD1
J gene: TRBJ2-2
V gene: TRBV7-2
CDR3 protein: CASSRDRGNTGELFF
CDR3 DNA: TGTGCCAGCAGCCGGGACAGGGGGAACACCGGGGAGCTGTTTTTT

clone size: NA
D gene: NA
J gene: TRBJ2-6
V gene: TRBV4-1
CDR3 protein: CASSQDQQGTNVLTF
CDR3 DNA: TGCGCCAGCAGCCAAGATCAACAGGGAACCAACGTCCTGACTTTC

clone size: NA
D gene: TRBD1
J gene: TRBJ1-1
V gene: TRBV6-1
CDR3 protein: CASSEVDRTRIEAFF
CDR3 DNA: TGTGCCAGCAGTGAAGTGGACAGGACCAGGATTGAAGCTTTCTTT

clone size: NA
D gene: NA
J gene: TRBJ1-1
V gene: TRBV5-4
CDR3 protein: CASSFGGIAQSAEAFF
CDR3 DNA: TGTGCCAGCAGCTTTGGGGGTATAGCGCAAAGCGCTGAAGCTTTCTTT

clone size: few
D gene: TRBD2
J gene: TRBJ2-5
V gene: TRBV7-9
CDR3 protein: CASSQPGLAGFETQYF
CDR3 DNA: TGTGCCAGCAGCCAACCGGGACTAGCGGGTTTCGAGACCCAGTACTTC

clone size: NA
D gene: NA
J gene: TRBJ1-2
V gene: TRBV5-7
CDR3 protein: CASSWRGGGYTF
CDR3 DNA: TGTGCCAGCAGCTGGCGGGGGGGAGGCTACACCTTC

clone size: NA
D gene: TRBD1
J gene: TRBJ1-6
V gene: TRBV6-1
CDR3 protein: CASSGDRANSPLHF
CDR3 DNA: TGTGCCAGCAGTGGCGACAGGGCAAATTCACCCCTCCACTTT

clone size: NA
D gene: TRBD2
J gene: TRBJ2-1
V gene: TRBV15
CDR3 protein: CATSTLRAERKVAGGPKYNEQFF
CDR3 DNA: TGTGCCACCAGCACCCTCCGGGCCGAAAGAAAGGTGGCGGGAGGGCCGAAATACAATGAGCAGTTCTTC

clone size: NA
D gene: NA
J gene: TRBJ2-6
V gene: TRBV9
CDR3 protein: CASSVGGTGANVLTF
CDR3 DNA: TGTGCCAGCAGCGTAGGGGGGACTGGGGCCAACGTCCTGACTTTC

clone size: NA
D gene: NA
J gene: TRBJ2-7
V gene: TRBV30
CDR3 protein: CAWSHSGFTYEQYF
CDR3 DNA: TGTGCCTGGAGCCATTCAGGATTTACCTACGAGCAGTACTTC

clone size: NA
D gene: NA
J gene: TRBJ2-3
V gene: TRBV5-1
CDR3 protein: CASSKGPGADTQYF
CDR3 DNA: TGCGCCAGCAGCAAGGGACCCGGGGCAGATACGCAGTATTTT

clone size: many
D gene: NA
J gene: TRBJ1-2
V gene: TRBV5-4
CDR3 protein: CASSLVTAYGYTF
CDR3 DNA: TGTGCCAGCAGCTTGGTTACAGCATATGGCTACACCTTC